This TCR beta chain came from a study of blood T cell repertoires in COVID-19 (dated by TCRdb to the early 2020s). Regarding the complete study: The collaborator samples originated in the United States, Italy and Spain and spanned the acute and convalescent phases of COVID-19. The prospective study material was composed of cDNA or gDNA derived from T cells, B-cell-depleted T cells, or PBMCs. The dataset comprised deeply sampled blood TCRbeta repertoires from subjects exposed to, actively infected with, or recovered from COVID-19. The repertoires were released in a freely available public database meant as a resource for research on the immune response to SARS-CoV-2. Samples were obtained from the ongoing ImmuneRACE study (first 160 participants) and from about 1,300 subjects provided by 6 global collaborators. Sample metadata almost always included a de-identified subject ID, COVID-19 status, age in years and sex. Where available, HLA class I and class II types were taken from metadata supplied by the sample provider and were not determined by assay-based typing.

Concerning this clone: Which antigen it targets is not known. There are no base qualities to consult, and no much larger clone falls within one base.

TCRbeta CDR3 regions were amplified from genomic DNA using the immunoSEQ Assay, a bias-controlled multiplex PCR. The paper's data handling went like this. Nucleated cell counts per sample were estimated from amplification of reference gene primers within the assay. To quantify the absolute abundance of each unique TCRbeta CDR3 rearrangement, sequence reads were collapsed and filtered. For each sample, productive Simpson clonality was calculated as the square root of Simpson's diversity index across productive rearrangements. TCRdb obtained this table from immuneACCESS and retained in-frame rearrangements with V and J assigned. These tables miss some clones; where compared with another copy, unresolved V genes account for less than half of the shortfall, and the remainder is unexplained. That table supplies the V and J calls and clone size; D and trimming were determined from the DNA. The sample includes tens of thousands of clones, with approximately 85% observed a single time. Clones ranked in the top ten supply less than 20% of the sample.

Collaborating institutions collected whole blood in K2EDTA tubes following their own protocols. For TCRbeta analysis, collaborator samples were shipped as frozen whole blood, as isolated PBMCs, or as DNA extracted from either sample type. Per the germline V gene, SNHLY is the CDR1 and FYNNEI is the CDR2. Reading from cysteine to phenylalanine, the CDR3 counts 14 amino acids. CDR3 DNA only is kept here, 42 bases in frame from base 1. The V and J ends are trimmed by 8 bases and 0 bases, leaving 13 bases between them. The paper as a whole reports these results and caveats: Clinical and demographic metadata were provided uncurated, with the amount varying by source and participant.

The chain employs TRBV2 and TRBJ1-2; 6 matching bases give a weak D call of TRBD1. The source material was peripheral blood. The TCR comes from a human donor in a cohort sampled during active COVID-19. The CDR3 reads as follows: CASVLQGSNYGYTF. DNA sequence: TGTGCCAGCGTCCTTCAGGGGTCTAACTATGGCTACACCTTC. Reference TRBV2 and TRBJ1-2 proteins supply the regions before and after the CDR3; the full variable domain is: EPEVTQTPSHQVTQMGQEVILRCVPISNHLYFYWYRQILGQKVEFLVSFYNNEISEKSEIFDDQFSVERPDGSNFTLKIRSTKLEDSAMYFCASVLQGSNYGYTFGSGTRLTVV.